One T cell receptor beta chain is described in this entry. After removal of 6 bases from V and 8 bases from J, the junction contained 12 bases not matched to a gene. CDR1 MNHEY and CDR2 SVGAGI come from the germline V gene. The CDR3 is 15 amino acids. The data belong to a study of control samples from healthy donors and cancer patients. The method was immunoSEQ multiplex PCR; TCRdb's version includes in-frame clones alone and lacks a portion of them. The table includes over 90,000 clones, about 89% detected once. The gene calls are TRBV6-5 and TRBJ1-4; 7 bases match TRBD1. Input material: PBMCs. This sequence originates from a man between 60 and 70 years old with lung cancer. The CDR3: CASRPRRGQGEKLFF. The DNA of the CDR3 is TGTGCCAGCAGGCCCAGGAGGGGGCAGGGAGAAAAACTGTTTTTT.